These 15 T cell receptor beta chains originate from one sample sequenced in a study of response to subunit inactivated influenza vaccine. One entry per CDR3 protein results from TCRdb running MiXCR on the RT-PCR reads. The top ten hold 10% of the sample, which has under 950,000 distinct CDR3 sequences, 21% seen once. The material was PBMCs from blood, obtained roughly 5 days after vaccination. The receptor set was obtained from a man aged 50 to 60 who received an inactivated influenza vaccine.

This clonotype was counted between two and nine times. The V call is TRBV7-6, the J call TRBJ1-1, with TRBD1 matching 7 bases. This CDR3 has 16 residues. The V gene end was trimmed by 5 bases and the J gene end by 0 bases; junction bases not matched to a gene: 9. The germline V gene has CDR1 SGHVS and CDR2 FNYEAQ. The CDR3 loop is CASSVRQGPMNTEAFF. The CDR3, as DNA: TGTGCCAGCAGCGTAAGACAGGGCCCGATGAACACTGAAGCTTTCTTT.

The rearrangement uses TRBV4-2 and TRBJ2-2, with 8 bases fitting TRBD1. CDR3 size: 16 residues. V lost 3 bases and J lost 7; bases outside the gene matches: 10. Germline V CDR1 and CDR2: LGHNA, YNFKEQ. The CDR3 sequence: CASSQARGQGFGELFF. In DNA form, the CDR3 reads TGTGCCAGCAGCCAGGCCCGAGGACAGGGCTTCGGGGAGCTGTTTTTT.

In its sample, this clonotype was seen a few times. The V call is TRBV15, the J call TRBJ1-1; weak D call: TRBD1 (5 bases). This CDR3 is built from 14 residues. CDR1 is LNHNV, CDR2 YYDKDF, per germline (reference sequence). V was cut by 1 base and J by 4 bases, with 10 bases left in between. Here the CDR3 DNA reads TGTGCCACCAGCAGAGGCAGGGTAATCACTGAAGCTTTCTTT. Residues: CATSRGRVITEAFF.

This clonotype showed up just a few times. V gene TRBV6-1 combines with J gene TRBJ1-5; a weak D match, TRBD1 (6 bases). Looked up from germline, CDR1 is MNHNS and CDR2 is SASEGT. This CDR3 has 13 amino acids. V was trimmed by 4 bases and J by 4 bases, leaving 8 bases between them. The CDR3 DNA reads as TGTGCCAGCAGTGGACAGGCAAATCAGCCCCAGCATTTT. It is translated as CASSGQANQPQHF.

This clonotype was detected a few times. The chain has TRBV20-1 and TRBJ2-5; D gene uncertain. The CDR3 extends over 11 amino acids. V was trimmed by 5 bases and J by 4 bases, leaving 8 bases between them. Looked up from germline, CDR1 is DFQATT and CDR2 is SNEGSKA (reference sequence). The CDR3, as DNA: TGCAGTGCTCCAACGCGAGAGACCCAGTACTTC. Translated, it gives CSAPTRETQYF.

The chain employs TRBV7-2 and TRBJ2-7; the match to TRBD1 covers 7 bases. Germline V CDR1 and CDR2: SGHTA, FQGNSA. This CDR3 contains 14 residues. V gave up 4 bases and J gave up 5 bases; unmatched junction bases: 8. CDR3 nucleotide sequence: TGTGCCAGCAGCTCCCCGGGACAGAGTAACGAGCAGTACTTC. Amino acids: CASSSPGQSNEQYF.

There are many counts of this clonotype. The chain couples TRBV12-3 or TRBV12-4 to TRBJ2-3; 11 nucleotides align to TRBD2. This CDR3 region has 16 residues. J lost 0 bases, V lost 5 bases, and 4 bases had no gene match. The CDR3 nucleotides read TGTGCCAGCAGTAGTTTAGCGGGGGGGAGCACAGATACGCAGTATTTT. It yields the protein CASSSLAGGSTDTQYF.

This chain connects TRBV20-1 to TRBJ2-7, with D unclear. This CDR3 is 12 amino acids long. The germline V gene has CDR1 DFQATT and CDR2 SNEGSKA (reference sequence). The V and J ends lost 1 base and 4 bases respectively, with 8 bases between them. Here the CDR3 DNA reads TGCAGTGCTAGAGTGGACGAATACGAGCAGTACTTC. It encodes CSARVDEYEQYF.

The chain employs TRBV6-6 and TRBJ2-7; D gene ambiguous. The CDR3 loop spans 11 amino acids. Germline CDR1 is MNHNY and CDR2 is SVGAGI (reference sequence). V lost 0 bases and J lost 7, with 4 bases in between. In nucleotides, the CDR3 is TGTGCCAGCAGTTACTCGAAGGAGCAGTACTTC. Translating it yields CASSYSKEQYF.

This clonotype was recorded a few times. This sequence joins TRBV7-2 and TRBJ1-4, with unresolved D. CDR3 length: 12 amino acids. V lost 5 bases to trimming and J lost 8 bases, with 9 bases between them. The germline CDR1 and CDR2 sequences are SGHTA and FQGNSA. CDR3 loop: CASSAQKEKLFF. The CDR3 DNA sequence: TGTGCCAGCAGCGCCCAAAAAGAAAAACTGTTTTTT.

This clonotype was found many times. This chain links TRBV5-8 with TRBJ1-5; D perhaps matches TRBD1 (6 bases). V lost 6 bases and J 6 bases, leaving 19 bases between the germline ends. The CDR3 totals 15 residues. Per germline, CDR1 SGHTS and CDR2 YDEGEE. The CDR3 DNA is TGTGCCAGCACCCCTCGGGGGGGCATCAGTCAGCCCCAGCATTTT. Its protein product is CASTPRGGISQPQHF.

The genes are TRBV29-1 and TRBJ2-1; a weak D match, TRBD1 (6 bases). The ends were cut back, 0 bases at V and 0 bases at J, with 9 bases in the middle. The CDR3 is 15 amino acids. Germline lookup yields CDR1 SQVTM and CDR2 ANQGSEA. CDR3 loop: CSVEEDRSSYNEQFF. In nucleotides, the CDR3 is TGCAGCGTTGAAGAAGACAGGAGCTCCTACAATGAGCAGTTCTTC.

The chain recombines TRBV6-2 or TRBV6-3 with TRBJ2-5; D might be TRBD1 (6 bases). The V end was cut by 4 bases, the J end by 1 base, with 13 bases between. Germline V gene data show CDR1 as MNHEY and CDR2 as SVGEGT. CDR3 size: 15 residues. DNA of the CDR3: TGTGCCAGCAGTTCCGCTTACAGGGTCCAAGAGACCCAGTACTTC. Protein: CASSSAYRVQETQYF.

This chain links TRBV9 with TRBJ2-5; no definite D call. This CDR3 spans 13 amino acids. Germline assignment: CDR1 SGDLS and CDR2 YYNGEE. V was cut by 3 bases and J by 3 bases, with 9 bases left in between. CDR3 DNA: TGTGCCAGCAGCGGGGTTCGAGAAGAGACCCAGTACTTC. Translated: CASSGVREETQYF.

The gene calls are TRBV5-6 and TRBJ1-6; D uncertain. The germline V and J ends were trimmed by 1 base and 10 bases, with 18 bases remaining between them. CDR1 and CDR2 from the germline V gene are SGHDT and YYEEEE. This CDR3 has 16 residues. In DNA form, the CDR3 reads TGTGCCAGCAGCTTGTTATTTGTCGGAGATAGGTCACCCCTCCACTTT. It codes for CASSLLFVGDRSPLHF.